The source of this TCR beta chain is a study of technical replicates of blood from four donors. Measured with immunoSEQ multiplex PCR; TCRdb has only the in-frame clones, and not every one. The sample has 60,000 to 85,000 clones; approximately 96% are singletons. Germline CDR1 MNHNS, CDR2 SASEGT. The CDR3 has 14 residues. V lost 5 bases and J lost 6; bases outside the gene matches: 9. The sequencing sample was made of T cells isolated from PBMCs. The TCR originated in a human donor in good health. The chain employs TRBV6-1 and TRBJ1-1; 7 bases are a match to TRBD1. The CDR3 nucleotides are TGTGCCAGCAGTCCGCAGGGGGTTGGACCTGAAGCTTTCTTT. Its protein is CASSPQGVGPEAFF.